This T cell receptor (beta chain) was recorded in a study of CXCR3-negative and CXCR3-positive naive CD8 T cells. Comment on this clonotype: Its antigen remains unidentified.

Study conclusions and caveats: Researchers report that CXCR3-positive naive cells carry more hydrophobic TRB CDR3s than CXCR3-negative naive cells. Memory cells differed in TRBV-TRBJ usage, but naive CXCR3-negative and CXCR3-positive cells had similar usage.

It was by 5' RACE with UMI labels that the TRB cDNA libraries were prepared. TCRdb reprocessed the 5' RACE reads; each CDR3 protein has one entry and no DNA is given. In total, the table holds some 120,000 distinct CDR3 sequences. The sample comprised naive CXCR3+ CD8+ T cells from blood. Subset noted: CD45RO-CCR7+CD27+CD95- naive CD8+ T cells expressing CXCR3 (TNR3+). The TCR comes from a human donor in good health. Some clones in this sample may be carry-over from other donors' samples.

The CDR3 here is CASSNLENTPPEAFF. The chain is built from TRBV5-1 and TRBJ1-1; TCRdb gives TRBD1 as the D gene, but with no DNA this cannot be confirmed. Germline V gene lookup returns CDR1 SGHRS and CDR2 YFSETQ. The CDR3 runs 15 residues. The full variable domain, in which reference TRBV5-1 and TRBJ1-1 provide the parts outside the CDR3, is KAGVTQTPRYLIKTRGQQVTLSCSPISGHRSVSWYQQTPGQGLQFLFEYFSETQRNKGNFPGRFSGRQFSNSRSEMNVSTLELGDSALYLCASSNLENTPPEAFFGQGTRLTVV.